This T cell receptor beta chain was captured in a study of T cell changes during pregnancy in multiple sclerosis. With respect to this clone: Relative to the germline gene, one junction end is altered; a read error may explain this.

There are 17 residues in the CDR3. TCRdb's table, derived via immunoSEQ multiplex PCR, lists solely in-frame clones and lacks some. This table has some 120,000 clones, roughly 97% appearing once. This TCR was recovered from a female donor with multiple sclerosis, enrolled in a pregnancy study. V gene TRBV23-1 combines with J gene TRBJ2-1; 12 bases match TRBD2. TRBV23-1 is an open reading frame whose function is uncertain. This sample comprised peripheral blood, obtained after pregnancy. The CDR3 loop reads CASSHILAGGSNNKQFF. CDR3 nucleotides: TGCGCCAGCAGTCACATTCTAGCGGGAGGGTCTAACAATAAGCAGTTCTTC.